This T cell receptor (beta chain) was identified during a study of CD8 T cells in ankylosing spondylitis. Notes on the study in general: One TCR beta motif, made up of under ten highly homologous variants, appeared characteristic of ankylosing spondylitis blood. Reported data indicate significant enrichment of disease-linked clones within matched ankylosing spondylitis synovial fluid.

The authors made TCR beta libraries by quantitative 5'-RACE with molecular barcodes. TCRdb re-called the 5' RACE reads through MiXCR, storing one row per CDR3 protein. The sample carries 670,000 or so distinct CDR3 sequences, under 20% recorded once. This clonotype was detected many times. Its antigen is not known. This CDR3 has 13 residues. Per germline, CDR1 DFQATT and CDR2 SNEGSKA (reference sequence). Trimming removed 2 bases from V and 0 bases from J, with 6 bases in between. This receptor was taken from a male donor with ankylosing spondylitis. V usage is TRBV20-1 and J usage is TRBJ2-3, with D unclear. Sequenced sample: blood, either unsorted or a sorted T cell fraction (not recorded which). The CDR3 DNA reads as TGCAGTGCTAGATTGCCTAGCACAGATACGCAGTATTTT. It translates to CSARLPSTDTQYF.